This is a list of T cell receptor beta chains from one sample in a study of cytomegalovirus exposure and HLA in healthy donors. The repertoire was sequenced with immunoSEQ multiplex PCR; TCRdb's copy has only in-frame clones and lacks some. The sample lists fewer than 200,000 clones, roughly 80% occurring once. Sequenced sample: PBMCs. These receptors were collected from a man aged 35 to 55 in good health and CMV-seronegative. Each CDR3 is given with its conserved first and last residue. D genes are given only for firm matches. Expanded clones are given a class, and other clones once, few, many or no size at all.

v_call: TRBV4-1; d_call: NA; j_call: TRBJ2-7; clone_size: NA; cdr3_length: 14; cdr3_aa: CASSQALQFYEQYF; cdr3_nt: TGCGCCAGCAGCCAAGCCTTACAATTTTACGAGCAGTACTTC
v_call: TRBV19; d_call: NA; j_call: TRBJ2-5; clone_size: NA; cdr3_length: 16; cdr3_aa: CASSMPHGGLQETQYF; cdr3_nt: TGTGCCAGTAGTATGCCACACGGGGGGCTCCAAGAGACCCAGTACTTC
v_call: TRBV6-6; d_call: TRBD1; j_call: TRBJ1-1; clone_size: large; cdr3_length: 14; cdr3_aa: CASSPGQMNTEAFF; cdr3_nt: TGTGCCAGCAGCCCGGGACAGATGAACACTGAAGCTTTCTTT
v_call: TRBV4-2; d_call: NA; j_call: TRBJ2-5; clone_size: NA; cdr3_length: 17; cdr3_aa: CASSQTPRGGGQETQYF; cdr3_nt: TGTGCCAGCAGCCAGACCCCCAGGGGCGGGGGCCAAGAGACCCAGTACTTC
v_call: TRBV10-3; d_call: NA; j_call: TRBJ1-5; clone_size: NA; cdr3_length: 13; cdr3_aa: CAIRSTQNQPQHF; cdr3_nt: TGTGCCATCAGATCGACACAAAATCAGCCCCAGCATTTT
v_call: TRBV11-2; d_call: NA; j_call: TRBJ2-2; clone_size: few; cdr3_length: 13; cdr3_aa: CASSYGNTGELFF; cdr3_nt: TGTGCCAGCAGCTACGGGAACACCGGGGAGCTGTTTTTT
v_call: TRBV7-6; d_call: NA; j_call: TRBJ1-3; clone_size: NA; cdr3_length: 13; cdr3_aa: CASSLQGGNTIYF; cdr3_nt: TGTGCCAGCAGCTTACAGGGTGGAAACACCATATATTTT
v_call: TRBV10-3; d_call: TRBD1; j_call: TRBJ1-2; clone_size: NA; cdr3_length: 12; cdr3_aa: CAISRGPEGYTF; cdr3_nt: TGTGCCATCAGCAGGGGGCCGGAGGGCTACACCTTC
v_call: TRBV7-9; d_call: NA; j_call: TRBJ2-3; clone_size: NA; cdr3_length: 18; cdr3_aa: CASTIQIRDSRKSDTQYF; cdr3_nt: TGTGCCAGCACCATACAAATCCGGGACTCCCGGAAGTCAGATACGCAGTATTTT
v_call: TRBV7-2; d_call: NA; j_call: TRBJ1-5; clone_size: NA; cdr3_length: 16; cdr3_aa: CASSPPTGSINQPQHF; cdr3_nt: TGTGCCAGCAGCCCTCCCACAGGTTCCATCAATCAGCCCCAGCATTTT
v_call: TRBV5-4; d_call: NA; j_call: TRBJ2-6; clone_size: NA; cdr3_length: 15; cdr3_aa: CASSLEGVGANVLTF; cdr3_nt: TGTGCCAGCAGCTTAGAGGGGGTCGGGGCCAACGTCCTGACTTTC
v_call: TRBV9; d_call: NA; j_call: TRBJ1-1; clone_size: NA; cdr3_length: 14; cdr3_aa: CASSASPTGTEAFF; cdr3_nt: TGTGCCAGCAGCGCTTCCCCAACAGGCACTGAAGCTTTCTTT
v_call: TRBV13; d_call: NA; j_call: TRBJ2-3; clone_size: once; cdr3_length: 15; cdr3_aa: CASSSGQPSTDTQYF; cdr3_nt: TGTGCCAGCAGCTCCGGACAGCCGAGCACAGATACGCAGTATTTT
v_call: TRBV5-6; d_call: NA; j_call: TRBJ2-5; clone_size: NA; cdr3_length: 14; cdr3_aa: CASSPGSGRKTQYF; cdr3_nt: TGTGCCAGCAGCCCGGGGAGTGGGAGGAAGACCCAGTACTTC
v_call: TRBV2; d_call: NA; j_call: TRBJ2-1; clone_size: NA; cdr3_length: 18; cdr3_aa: CASSPRIPTGLSYNEQFF; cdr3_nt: TGTGCCAGCAGTCCCCGGATACCTACAGGATTATCCTACAATGAGCAGTTCTTC
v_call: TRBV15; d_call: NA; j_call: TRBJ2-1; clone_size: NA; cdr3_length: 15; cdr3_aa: CATSSKPETYNEQFF; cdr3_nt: TGTGCCACCAGCAGTAAGCCCGAGACCTACAATGAGCAGTTCTTC
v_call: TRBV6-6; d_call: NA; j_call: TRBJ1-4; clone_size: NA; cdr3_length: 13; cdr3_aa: CASSRGLREKLFF; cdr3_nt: TGTGCCAGCTCTAGGGGTCTTAGGGAAAAACTGTTTTTT